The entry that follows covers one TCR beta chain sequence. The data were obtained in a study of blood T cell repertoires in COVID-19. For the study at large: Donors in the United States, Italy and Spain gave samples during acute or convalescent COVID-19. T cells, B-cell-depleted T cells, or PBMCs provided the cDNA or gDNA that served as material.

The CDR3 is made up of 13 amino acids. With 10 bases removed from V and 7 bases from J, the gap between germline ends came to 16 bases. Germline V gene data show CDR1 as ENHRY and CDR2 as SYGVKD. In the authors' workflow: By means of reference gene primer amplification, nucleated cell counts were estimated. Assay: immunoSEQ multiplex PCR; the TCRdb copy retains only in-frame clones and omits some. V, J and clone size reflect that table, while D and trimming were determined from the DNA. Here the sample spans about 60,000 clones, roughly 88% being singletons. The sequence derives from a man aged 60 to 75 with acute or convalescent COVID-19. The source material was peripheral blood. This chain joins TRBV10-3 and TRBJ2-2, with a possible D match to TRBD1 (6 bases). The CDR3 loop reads CATQGYDDGELFF. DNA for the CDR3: TGTGCCACACAGGGATATGATGACGGGGAGCTGTTTTTT.